The sequence of this T cell receptor (beta chain) was determined in a study of T cells in Graves' hyperthyroidism and ophthalmopathy. Study as a whole: At initial diagnosis, before any treatment had begun, peripheral blood was obtained.

To note about this clonotype: Its cognate antigen is unknown.

The CDR3 runs 17 residues. Per the germline V gene, CDR1 is MGHRA and CDR2 is YSYEKL. V shed 3 bases, J shed 1 base, and the junction held 6 bases outside the gene matches. Study findings and constraints: A model of 13 V-J pairs discriminated ophthalmopathy from stable hyperthyroidism.

Across 18 months, stable Graves' hyperthyroidism was marked by no progression to ophthalmopathy. The study enrolled patients aged 18 to 65 with newly diagnosed hyperthyroidism of under 2 months' duration. Amplification of TCR beta CDR3 regions was performed using RNA transcripts as template. First-round RT-PCR targeting the TCR CDR3 was performed with the HTBI primer set. TCRdb re-derived calls from the multiplex PCR reads in MiXCR, one entry per CDR3 protein. The table includes around 690,000 distinct CDR3 sequences, roughly 17% detected once. The V call is TRBV4-1, the J call TRBJ2-4; 10 bases line up with TRBD1. Material for sequencing was blood. The origin of this receptor is a man in his forties or fifties with Graves' hyperthyroidism. CDR3 loop: CASSQTTGGYAKNIQYF. The DNA of the CDR3 is TGCGCCAGCAGCCAGACGACAGGGGGCTATGCCAAAAACATTCAGTACTTC.